The T cell receptor (beta chain) under discussion was sequenced for a study of blood T cell repertoires in COVID-19. In this sample, this clone turned up once. Germline values: CDR1 SGHRS, CDR2 YFSETQ. The trim removed 0 bases at V and 3 bases at J, leaving 3 bases unmatched. This CDR3 spans 17 amino acids. The data were produced by immunoSEQ multiplex PCR, yet TCRdb's version contains in-frame clones alone and is incomplete. Among some 100,000 clones listed, over 70% were seen once. The clonotype comes from a man older than 75 with active or convalescent COVID-19. Input material: peripheral blood. V usage is TRBV5-1 and J usage is TRBJ2-3; 14 nucleotides agree with TRBD2. The CDR3 spells CASSLGTSGGRTDTQYF. As DNA, the CDR3 is TGCGCCAGCAGCTTGGGGACTAGCGGGGGGAGAACAGATACGCAGTATTTT.